One sample yielded the 27 T cell receptor beta chains listed below, sequenced in a study of blood T cells in healthy people across ages (dated by TCRdb to 2013 to 2016). Libraries were built with 5' RACE. The data were produced on an Illumina HiSeq 2500. A second roughly 6 to 12 cycle PCR used a sample-barcoded 5' primer and a J-beta primer mix. Clones were called with MiXCR by TCRdb after fastp trimmed the public reads at Q25, and only in-frame beta chains were retained. One record per CDR3 amino acid sequence lists the most common genes and DNA. Here the sample has hundreds of thousands of distinct CDR3 sequences; 49% occur a single time. Of the sample, roughly a third falls within the top ten clones. Sequenced: blood. These receptors were taken from a woman aged 55-70 years in good health.

This clonotype was found many times. The V call is TRBV29-1, the J call TRBJ2-2; D ambiguous. Germline CDR1 and CDR2: SQVTM and ANQGSEA. The CDR3 is 15 amino acids. Trimming left V 3 bases short and J 1 base short, with 12 bases between. The CDR3 loop reads CSVELGSRNTGELFF. The CDR3 nucleotides read TGCAGCGTTGAGCTGGGGTCAAGGAACACCGGGGAGCTGTTTTTT.

Remarks on this clonotype: A read error may account for a junction end that differs from germline. The chain has TRBV10-3 and TRBJ2-6, with TRBD1 matching 8 bases. The CDR3 runs 19 residues. Germline CDR1 is ENHRY and CDR2 is SYGVKD. CDR3 sequence reads: CSISQIRTGPSSGANVLTF. CDR3 DNA sequence: TGTTCCATCAGCCAGATAAGGACAGGGCCTAGCTCTGGGGCCAACGTCCTGACTTTC.

The chain is built from TRBV20-1 and TRBJ1-4; tentatively, D is TRBD1 (5 bases). The CDR3 sequence is 15 residues long. Germline V gene lookup returns CDR1 DFQATT and CDR2 SNEGSKA (reference sequence). V was trimmed by 0 bases and J by 4 bases, leaving 12 bases between them. This CDR3 reads CSARDQTGGNEKLFF. The DNA of the CDR3 is TGCAGTGCTAGAGATCAGACCGGGGGTAATGAAAAACTGTTTTTT.

Points on this clonotype: A read error may explain this, as a much larger clone is one base away. The CDR3 loop reads CSAHMTGTSGFKSQYF. CDR3 DNA sequence: TGCAGTGCACACATGACCGGGACTAGCGGATTTAAGAGTCAGTACTTC. J is TRBJ2-5 and V is TRBV20-1; 11 bases map to TRBD2. The CDR3 runs to 16 residues. In germline, CDR1 is DFQATT, CDR2 SNEGSKA (reference sequence). J was trimmed by 11 bases and V by 6 bases; bases with no gene match: 20.

A word on this clonotype: The junction and the germline gene differ at one end; a read error may be behind it. The rearrangement links TRBV5-1 to TRBJ2-7; 14 nucleotides line up with TRBD2. The end of the DNA aligns better with TRBJ2-5, so the J call may be wrong. The germline V gene has CDR1 SGHRS and CDR2 YFSETQ. The CDR3 length is 17 residues. CDR3 sequence (DNA): TGCGCCGGCAGCTTGTCGGGACTAGCGGGAGCCCAAGAGACCCAGTACTTC. Translation: CAGSLSGLAGAQETQYF.

Only one count was recorded for this clonotype. A read error is possible here, since a much larger clone lies one base away. This chain uses TRBV5-1 with TRBJ2-3, with 9 bases that match TRBD1. CDR1 is SGHRS, CDR2 YFSETQ, per germline. The CDR3 has 14 residues. The CDR3 protein is CTSSEGQGADTQYF. CDR3 DNA: TGCACCAGCAGCGAGGGACAGGGTGCAGATACGCAGTATTTT.

The chain couples TRBV28 to TRBJ1-2; D unresolved. The CDR3 contains 13 residues. In germline, CDR1 is MDHEN, CDR2 SYDVKM. V was shortened by 7 bases and J by 2 bases, with 11 bases between the two germline ends. In nucleotides, the CDR3 is TGTGCCAGCAATCTCGGACTCAACTATGGCTACACCTTC. Translation: CASNLGLNYGYTF.

The gene calls are TRBV5-1 and TRBJ1-4; 7 nucleotides line up with TRBD1. V was clipped by 4 bases and J by 3 bases; unmatched bases: 3. This CDR3 has 14 amino acids. From germline, CDR1 is SGHRS and CDR2 YFSETQ. The CDR3 region is CASSATGANEKLFF. CDR3 bases: TGCGCCAGCAGCGCAACAGGGGCTAATGAAAAACTGTTTTTT.

This sequence joins TRBV5-4 and TRBJ1-1; TRBD1 might be the D (5 bases). Germline loops: CDR1 SGHNT, CDR2 YYREEE (reference sequence). This CDR3 comprises 15 residues. Trimming shortened V by 0 bases and J by 3 bases, and 12 bases separated the two germline ends. Here the CDR3 DNA reads TGTGCCAGCAGCTTGGGGTTCGGGGCAGACACTGAAGCTTTCTTT. Residues: CASSLGFGADTEAFF.

About this clonotype itself: A read error may explain this, as a much larger clone is one base away. The V call is TRBV20-1, the J call TRBJ2-6; 9 positions agree with TRBD2. From germline, CDR1 is DFQATT and CDR2 SNEGSKA (reference sequence). CDR3 length: 16 residues. The CDR3 nucleotides read TGCAGTGCTCCTAGCGGGACCTACTCTGGGGCCAACGCCCTGACTTTC. Its protein is CSAPSGTYSGANALTF.

This clonotype has ten or more counts. Being one base from a much bigger clone, this may be a read error. This chain uses TRBV20-1 with TRBJ2-1; D might be TRBD1 (5 bases). The end of the DNA is better explained by TRBJ2-7, so the J call may be wrong. The CDR3 consists of 16 residues. The V gene's germline CDR1 is DFQATT and CDR2 SNEGSKA (reference sequence). CDR3 nucleotides: TGCAGTGCCTCAAGGGGCGGAGTAAGCTCCTACAATGAGCAGTACTTC. Translated, it gives CSASRGGVSSYNEQYF.

The chain recombines TRBV18 with TRBJ2-4; tentative D call: TRBD2 (5 bases). The V gene lost 0 bases and the J gene lost 7 bases, with 16 bases spanning the gap. The V gene's germline CDR1 is KGHSH and CDR2 LQKENI. The CDR3 sequence is 16 residues long. CDR3 DNA sequence: TGTGCCAGCTCACCACCATCGGCCGTCCGGGATAACATTCAGTACTTC. Protein: CASSPPSAVRDNIQYF.

This chain connects TRBV25-1 to TRBJ2-7, with TRBD1 as a possible D gene (6 bases). The V end was cut by 1 base, the J end by 0 bases, with 16 bases between. Germline CDR1 reads MGHDK; CDR2 reads SYGVNS. The CDR3 sequence is 17 residues long. Here the CDR3 reads CASSESGYRVGSYEQYF. The CDR3, as DNA: TGTGCCAGCAGTGAATCAGGGTACAGGGTAGGCTCCTACGAGCAGTACTTC.

This clonotype was detected a few times. The chain combines TRBV7-2 with TRBJ1-4; maybe TRBD1 (5 bases). In germline, CDR1 is SGHTA, CDR2 FQGNSA. The CDR3 length is 13 residues. The V gene lost 1 base and the J gene lost 8 bases, with 8 bases spanning the gap. This chain's CDR3 is CASSLVRGEKLFF. CDR3 DNA: TGTGCCAGCAGCTTAGTTAGGGGAGAAAAACTGTTTTTT. The full variable domain, completed using reference TRBV7-2 and TRBJ1-4, is GAGVSQSPSNKVTEKGKDVELRCDPISGHTALYWYRQSLGQGLEFLIYFQGNSAPDKSGLPSDRFSAERTGGSVSTLTIQRTQQEDSAVYLCASSLVRGEKLFFGSGTQLSVL.

The chain uses TRBV7-8 and TRBJ2-7, with 7 bases aligning to TRBD2. This CDR3 is built from 15 residues. V shed 5 bases and J 3 bases; nucleotides not matched to a gene: 10. CDR1 SGHVS and CDR2 FQNEAQ come from the germline V gene. The CDR3 loop is CASSAIGGRSYEQYF. In DNA form, the CDR3 reads TGTGCCAGCAGCGCGATTGGCGGGAGAAGCTACGAGCAGTACTTC.

The CDR3 reads CASSPWRVDEQFF. The CDR3 DNA sequence: TGTGCCAGCAGCCCCTGGCGGGTTGATGAGCAGTTCTTC. This chain connects TRBV7-3 to TRBJ2-1, with D perhaps matching TRBD2 (5 bases). The CDR3 covers 13 residues. Germline V CDR1 and CDR2: SGHTA, FQGTGA. V was pared by 5 bases and J by 8 bases, with 13 bases between.

The rearrangement links TRBV18 to TRBJ2-2; TRBD1 aligns across 9 bases. The J segment lost 7 bases and the V segment lost 6 bases, leaving 6 bases of the junction unmatched. Germline V gene sequence: CDR1 KGHSH, CDR2 LQKENI. The CDR3 spans 14 residues. This CDR3 is CASSAGQGFGELFF. In DNA, the CDR3 is TGTGCCAGCTCGGCGGGACAGGGTTTCGGGGAGCTGTTTTTT.

The chain links TRBV15 to TRBJ2-1; 11 bases agree with TRBD2. Germline trimming cut 3 bases from V and 4 bases from J; bases unmatched to any gene: 2. CDR1 is LNHNV, CDR2 YYDKDF, per germline (reference sequence). This CDR3 contains 15 residues. The CDR3 DNA follows: TGTGCCACCAGCAGGGGACTAGCGGAATACAATGAGCAGTTCTTC. This translates into CATSRGLAEYNEQFF.

J is TRBJ2-7 and V is TRBV12-3 or TRBV12-4; weak D call: TRBD2 (5 bases). V was pared by 3 bases and J by 6 bases, with 12 bases between. CDR3 size: 13 residues. DNA of the CDR3: TGTGCCAGCAGTTTTGTGGTGGGAGCCGAGCAGTACTTC. The encoded protein is CASSFVVGAEQYF.

This clonotype was recorded a few times. The chain links TRBV7-9 to TRBJ1-4; D is perhaps TRBD1 (5 bases). Trimming removed 5 bases from V and 2 bases from J, with 9 bases in between. The CDR3 consists of 14 residues. Germline V gene data show CDR1 as SEHNR and CDR2 as FQNEAQ (reference sequence). CDR3: CASSPGPTNEKLFF. DNA for the CDR3: TGTGCCAGCAGCCCGGGACCGACTAATGAAAAACTGTTTTTT. Variable domain in full (rest from reference TRBV7-9 and TRBJ1-4): DTGVSQNPRHKITKRGQNVTFRCDPISEHNRLYWYRQTLGQGPEFLTYFQNEAQLEKSRLLSDRFSAERPKGSFSTLEIQRTEQGDSAMYLCASSPGPTNEKLFFGSGTQLSVL.

This sequence joins TRBV30 and TRBJ1-4; no definite D call. Looked up from germline, CDR1 is GTSNPN and CDR2 is SVGIG (reference sequence). V was cut by 3 bases and J by 6 bases, with 20 bases left in between. This CDR3 has 16 residues. CDR3 sequence (DNA): TGTGCCTGGAGGCAATCCGTATTAGGGAACGATGAAAAACTGTTTTTT. Encoded protein: CAWRQSVLGNDEKLFF.

The table lists this clonotype with a few counts. The chain uses TRBV20-1 and TRBJ1-2; tentative D call: TRBD1 (5 bases). This CDR3 has 14 residues. Germline V gene lookup returns CDR1 DFQATT and CDR2 SNEGSKA (reference sequence). Trimming removed 6 bases at V and 0 bases at J, with 14 bases between. Here the CDR3 reads CSATRQSTNYGYTF. CDR3 nucleotide sequence: TGCAGTGCGACCCGACAGTCAACTAACTATGGCTACACCTTC.

V usage is TRBV12-3 or TRBV12-4 and J usage is TRBJ2-6; TRBD1 aligns across 7 bases. The CDR3 extends over 18 amino acids. V lost 0 bases to trimming and J lost 2 bases; unmatched junction nucleotides: 7. The CDR3 DNA sequence: TGTGCCAGCAGTTTAGCGTGGAGACAGGGCGCTGGGGCCAACGTCCTGACTTTC. Translating it yields CASSLAWRQGAGANVLTF.

CDR3 nucleotide sequence: TGCAGTGCCACTAGCGGGTCCACCTACAATGAGCAGTTCTTC. It is translated as CSATSGSTYNEQFF. V is TRBV20-1 and J is TRBJ2-1; 9 nucleotides line up with TRBD2. V was clipped by 6 bases and J by 2 bases; unmatched bases: 5. This CDR3 is 14 amino acids long. CDR1 is DFQATT and CDR2 is SNEGSKA in the germline V gene (reference sequence).

This clonotype came up a few times. This chain uses TRBV5-1 with TRBJ2-5; D is undetermined. V shed 4 bases and J shed 5 bases, with 15 bases lying between them. This CDR3 has 14 amino acids. Germline V gene sequence: CDR1 SGHRS, CDR2 YFSETQ. This CDR3 reads CASSPEVPEETQYF. The CDR3 nucleotides are TGCGCCAGCAGCCCGGAAGTCCCTGAGGAGACCCAGTACTTC.

The chain combines TRBV7-2 with TRBJ1-1; D not certain. The CDR3 length is 14 residues. Trimming removed 5 bases from V and 6 bases from J, with 16 bases in between. Germline CDR1 reads SGHTA; CDR2 reads FQGNSA. CDR3 region: CASSVERWAAEAFF. CDR3 in DNA: TGTGCCAGCAGCGTAGAACGTTGGGCGGCTGAAGCTTTCTTT.

This clonotype turned up a few times. The CDR3 is CAIRKVAGGTDEQYF. CDR3 coding DNA: TGTGCCATCAGGAAGGTAGCGGGAGGGACGGACGAGCAGTACTTC. This chain connects TRBV10-3 to TRBJ2-7; 11 bases are shared with TRBD2. Per the germline V gene, CDR1 is ENHRY and CDR2 is SYGVKD. With 6 bases clipped from V and 5 bases from J, the junction kept 9 bases outside the gene matches. There are 15 residues in the CDR3.